The sequence of this TCR beta chain was determined in a study of T cell repertoires in cytomegalovirus infection. Overall study: CMV epitopes, recently identified HLA-C-restricted and well-studied HLA-B-restricted, were used. Public TCR beta signatures were indicative of both CMV infection and a matching HLA type. Overall study results and limits: Clonotype analysis showed dominance of the ex vivo response by HLA-C-restricted CMV-specific TCR beta clonotypes. There were carriers of CMV plus the relevant HLA, and cumulative public TCR beta family frequency identified them.

This clonotype was counted once. The antigen is unknown. This CDR3 contains 14 residues. Germline V gene sequence: CDR1 SGHAT, CDR2 FQNNGV. The germline V and J ends were trimmed by 2 bases and 4 bases, with 11 bases remaining between them. TCRdb processed the reads anew with MiXCR; each CDR3 protein has one entry. The sample has about 280,000 distinct CDR3 sequences; about 20% are singletons. The J gene is TRBJ2-5, the V gene TRBV11-2; D may be TRBD2 (6 bases). This sequence originates from a human donor in good health (CMV status not recorded). Some clones in this sample may be carry-over from other donors' samples. Source: cultured PBMCs, taken from culture after CMV antigen stimulation. CDR3 in amino acids: CASSLRRAGETQYF. The CDR3 DNA is TGTGCCAGCAGCTTACGGAGGGCCGGAGAGACCCAGTACTTC.